This T cell receptor (beta chain) was retrieved from a study of T cells in Graves' hyperthyroidism and ophthalmopathy. A remark on this clonotype: A much larger clone differs from this one at a single base, so this may be a read error.

RNA transcripts yielded amplified TCR beta CDR3 regions. When the TCR CDR3 underwent first-round RT-PCR, the HTBI primer set was used. Each CDR3 protein is one row after TCRdb ran MiXCR on the multiplex PCR reads. The table shows about 640,000 distinct CDR3 sequences, with about 45% occurring only once. The TCR originated in an adult man with Graves' disease, either hyperthyroidism or ophthalmopathy (not recorded which). Sequencing input: peripheral blood or thyroid tissue (not recorded which).

The CDR3 nucleotides read TGTACCAGCAGGCTGGGACAGAACTATGGCTACACCTTC. This encodes CTSRLGQNYGYTF. The chain carries TRBV2 and TRBJ1-2; 7 bases line up with TRBD1. The CDR3 contains 13 residues. Germline loops: CDR1 SNHLY, CDR2 FYNNEI.